This paragraph covers one TCR beta chain sequence. The sample's time point: patch test 1, 2 weeks after DPC sensitization. The treatment: therapeutic diphenylcyclopropenone sensitization with weekly scalp DPC. Phlebotomy was performed prior to application of every patch test. This sample was included in a study of human T cells and chemical hapten exposure. TCRdb reprocessed the RACE reads via MiXCR and lists one record per CDR3 protein. The sample carries tens of thousands of distinct CDR3 sequences, approximately 12% recorded once. Germline values: CDR1 LGHNA, CDR2 YSLEER. The CDR3 contains 15 residues. V was cut by 0 bases and J by 4 bases, with 12 bases left in between.

This chain links TRBV4-3 with TRBJ1-1; D gene uncertain. This sample comprised whole blood, obtained in connection with sensitization to the hapten diphenylcyclopropenone (DPC). The receptor was derived from a woman aged 50 to 60 with alopecia areata. Some clones in this sample may be carry-over from other donors' samples. The CDR3 is CASSQDSHGGTEAFF. CDR3 DNA sequence: TGCGCCAGCAGCCAAGACTCTCACGGCGGCACTGAAGCTTTCTTT.